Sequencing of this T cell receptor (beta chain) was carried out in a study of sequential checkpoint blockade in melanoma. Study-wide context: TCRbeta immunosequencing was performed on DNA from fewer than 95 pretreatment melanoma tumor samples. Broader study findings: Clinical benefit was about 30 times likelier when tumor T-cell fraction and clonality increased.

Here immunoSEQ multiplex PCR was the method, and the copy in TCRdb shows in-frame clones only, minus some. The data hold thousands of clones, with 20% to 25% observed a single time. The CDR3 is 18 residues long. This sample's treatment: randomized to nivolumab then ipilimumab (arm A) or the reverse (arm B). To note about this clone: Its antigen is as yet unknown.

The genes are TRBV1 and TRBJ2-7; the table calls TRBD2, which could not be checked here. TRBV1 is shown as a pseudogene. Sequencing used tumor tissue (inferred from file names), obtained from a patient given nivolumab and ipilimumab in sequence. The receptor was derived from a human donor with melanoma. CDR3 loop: CASSQDHGRGLVRYEQYF. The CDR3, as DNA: TGCGCCAGCAGCCAAGATCACGGGCGAGGACTAGTCCGCTACGAGCAGTACTTC.